This TCR beta chain was captured in a study of T-cell memory formation after mild COVID-19. Using its own MiXCR run on the 5' RACE reads, TCRdb lists one record per CDR3 protein. The data contain about 27,000 distinct CDR3 sequences, roughly 7.4% of them singletons. This clonotype was recorded many times. This receptor was identified in an adult woman who had mild COVID-19 (a few samples of this study predate the infection). Cell type and time point are not known. Sequencing was done on a sample of PBMCs or a T cell subset sorted from them (not recorded which).

CDR3 region: CASSQGLAGATGELFF. The DNA of the CDR3 is TGTGCCAGCAGCCAAGGACTAGCGGGCGCCACCGGGGAGCTGTTTTTT. V and J are TRBV3-1 and TRBJ2-2; 10 bases agree with TRBD2. This CDR3 region has 16 residues. CDR1 LGHDT and CDR2 YNNKEL come from the germline V gene (reference sequence). Trimming at V came to 1 base and at J to 4 bases, leaving 3 bases not matched to a gene. Full variable domain (outside the CDR3, taken from reference TRBV3-1 and TRBJ2-2): DTAVSQTPKYLVTQMGNDKSIKCEQNLGHDTMYWYKQDSKKFLKIMFSYNNKELIINETVPNRFSPKSPDKAHLNLHINSLELGDSAVYFCASSQGLAGATGELFFGEGSRLTVL.